The 5 T cell receptor beta chains below come from one sample, sequenced in a study of cytotoxic CD8 clonotypes in ibrutinib-treated CLL. Only in-frame clones appear in the TCRdb table, and some are missing; sequencing was by immunoSEQ multiplex PCR. The sample lists roughly 45,000 clones, 65% to 70% seen once, with 20% to 25% in the top ten. The specimen was PBMCs, collected after 24 months of ibrutinib treatment. The receptors were gathered from a human donor with chronic lymphocytic leukemia.

This clone was seen at least ten times. The V gene is TRBV7-9, the J gene TRBJ1-5; a weak D match, TRBD1 (5 bases). The germline gives CDR1 SEHNR, CDR2 FQNEAQ (reference sequence). The V and J ends lost 5 bases and 7 bases respectively, with 12 bases between them. This CDR3 has 13 residues. DNA for the CDR3: TGTGCCAGCAGCCACCAGGGAAACCAGCCCCAGCATTTT. Translation: CASSHQGNQPQHF.

The chain has TRBV2 and TRBJ1-6; a weak D match, TRBD1 (6 bases). V gave up 3 bases and J gave up 7 bases, with 10 bases separating them. The CDR3 extends over 14 amino acids. Germline lookup yields CDR1 SNHLY and CDR2 FYNNEI. The CDR3 loop reads CASSEFRGNSPLHF. CDR3 nucleotide sequence: TGTGCCAGCAGTGAGTTCAGGGGAAATTCACCCCTCCACTTT.

J is TRBJ2-1 and V is TRBV5-1; 11 bases are a match to TRBD1. The germline CDR1 and CDR2 sequences are SGHRS and YFSETQ. Trimming removed 4 bases from V and 6 bases from J; junction bases left unmatched: 6. The CDR3 runs to 15 residues. The CDR3 sequence is CASSGTGGRANEQFF. As DNA, the CDR3 is TGCGCCAGCAGCGGGACAGGGGGAAGGGCCAATGAGCAGTTCTTC.

V and J are TRBV2 and TRBJ1-3, with a tentative D call TRBD1 (6 bases). This CDR3 contains 16 residues. V gave up 1 base and J gave up 0 bases, with 10 bases separating them. CDR1 SNHLY and CDR2 FYNNEI come from the germline V gene. The CDR3 sequence is CASSEGTAGSGNTIYF. CDR3 DNA: TGTGCCAGCAGTGAAGGGACAGCAGGCTCTGGAAACACCATATATTTT.

Here the CDR3 reads CASSTTELAGNTIYF. The CDR3 nucleotides are TGTGCCAGTAGTACAACGGAGCTCGCTGGAAACACCATATATTTT. The J gene is TRBJ1-3, the V gene TRBV19; no clear D gene. CDR3 length: 15 amino acids. Germline lookup yields CDR1 LNHDA and CDR2 SQIVND (reference sequence). V was trimmed by 4 bases and J by 2 bases, leaving 12 bases between them.